This T cell receptor (beta chain) was identified during a study of blood T cell repertoires in COVID-19. The overall study: Sites across the United States, Italy and Spain contributed samples from acute and convalescent COVID-19. Sample material is recorded as cDNA or gDNA derived from T cells, B-cell-depleted T cells, or PBMCs.

A word on this clone: One end of the junction is discordant with germline, which a read error may explain.

This CDR3 region has 15 residues. Per the germline V gene, CDR1 is SGHVS and CDR2 is FNYEAQ. Only in-frame clones appear in the TCRdb table, and some are missing; sequencing was by immunoSEQ multiplex PCR. In the table there are roughly 220,000 clones, 80% of which are singletons. The J gene is TRBJ1-1, the V gene TRBV7-6, with 8 nucleotides matching TRBD1. The sequenced sample was peripheral blood. This sequence was found in a woman aged 70 to 79 with acute or convalescent COVID-19. CDR3: CAGSLSGQGSTEAFF. Written as DNA, the CDR3 is TGTGCCGGCAGCTTGTCCGGACAGGGTAGCACTGAAGCTTTCTTT.